The 21 T cell receptor beta chains reported below all come from one sample, sequenced in a study of blood T cell repertoires in COVID-19. TCRdb's copy holds only in-frame clones and misses some; the assay was immunoSEQ multiplex PCR. This sample has 150,000 to 200,000 clones; 87% occur once, and the top ten carry around 2.6%. The source material was peripheral blood. The source is a man in his forties with active or convalescent COVID-19.

The chain carries TRBV27 and TRBJ2-5, with 8 positions matching TRBD1. Germline V gene sequence: CDR1 MNHEY, CDR2 SMNVEV (reference sequence). With 5 bases clipped from V and 4 bases from J, the junction kept 3 bases outside the gene matches. The CDR3 is made up of 13 amino acids. The CDR3, as DNA: TGTGCCAGCAGTCTTGACAGGGGAGAGACCCAGTACTTC. Translating it yields CASSLDRGETQYF.

The J gene is TRBJ1-2, the V gene TRBV30; 8 nucleotides line up with TRBD1. Germline loops: CDR1 GTSNPN, CDR2 SVGIG (reference sequence). The CDR3 is 17 amino acids. V lost 0 bases and J lost 4; bases outside the gene matches: 13. DNA for the CDR3: TGTGCCTGGAGTGTACTGGCAGGGGGCGCGGGGATCTATGGCTACACCTTC. Its protein is CAWSVLAGGAGIYGYTF.

Here the CDR3 DNA reads TGTGCCAGCAGCGTAGTAGGAGGGTCTGGCACAGATACGCAGTATTTT. Translation gives CASSVVGGSGTDTQYF. This sequence joins TRBV9 and TRBJ2-3, with D tentatively TRBD2 (6 bases). V lost 0 bases, J lost 1 base, and 12 bases lay in between. Germline V gene data show CDR1 as SGDLS and CDR2 as YYNGEE. This CDR3 region has 16 residues.

The chain recombines TRBV28 with TRBJ1-1; no clear D gene. This CDR3 contains 11 residues. V lost 3 bases and J 5 bases, leaving 4 bases between the germline ends. The germline V gene has CDR1 MDHEN and CDR2 SYDVKM. The CDR3 nucleotides read TGTGCCAGCAGTTTTAATACTGAAGCTTTCTTT. It is translated as CASSFNTEAFF.

This chain links TRBV4-3 with TRBJ2-1; no definite D call. CDR3 length: 15 amino acids. The V end was cut by 0 bases, the J end by 0 bases, with 6 bases between. Germline V lookup: CDR1 LGHNA, CDR2 YSLEER. CDR3 residues: CASSQDYSSYNEQFF. The CDR3, as DNA: TGCGCCAGCAGCCAAGATTATAGCTCCTACAATGAGCAGTTCTTC.

The chain carries TRBV24-1 and TRBJ1-1; D gene unclear. The germline gives CDR1 KGHDR, CDR2 SFDVKD. Trimming cost V 4 bases and J 5 bases, with 10 bases left between them. The CDR3 spans 13 residues. The CDR3 nucleotides read TGTGCCACCAGTGACGCCACGGGGACTGAAGCTTTCTTT. Translating gives CATSDATGTEAFF.

The chain links TRBV19 to TRBJ2-7, with D possibly being TRBD2 (6 bases). The CDR3 extends over 14 amino acids. CDR1 is LNHDA, CDR2 SQIVND, per germline (reference sequence). V was trimmed by 4 bases and J by 1 base, leaving 11 bases between them. This CDR3 is CASSTPGVSYEQYF. In DNA, the CDR3 is TGTGCCAGTAGTACCCCGGGAGTGTCCTACGAGCAGTACTTC.

This rearrangement joins TRBV7-8 to TRBJ2-5; 12 bases map to TRBD2. The J segment lost 4 bases and the V segment lost 3 bases, leaving 9 bases of the junction unmatched. The CDR3 sequence is 17 residues long. Germline loops: CDR1 SGHVS, CDR2 FQNEAQ. In DNA, the CDR3 is TGTGCCAGCAGCTTCCCCCCTCTAGCGGGGGGGCGAGAGACCCAGTACTTC. This encodes CASSFPPLAGGRETQYF.

The chain joins TRBV2 to TRBJ2-5, with D unclear. The germline CDR1 and CDR2 sequences are SNHLY and FYNNEI. The V end lost 2 bases, the J end lost 2 bases, and 9 bases lay between the germline ends. The length of the CDR3 is 14 residues. The CDR3 loop is CASSEILLQETQYF. CDR3 DNA: TGTGCCAGCAGTGAAATTCTATTACAAGAGACCCAGTACTTC.

V gene TRBV2 combines with J gene TRBJ1-6; tentative D call: TRBD1 (6 bases). There are 15 residues in the CDR3. CDR1 and CDR2 (germline): SNHLY, FYNNEI. The V and J ends lost 6 bases and 9 bases respectively, with 18 bases between them. The CDR3 DNA reads TGTGCCAGCAGATACAGGGATCTGGGCAGTTCACCCCTCCACTTT. Protein sequence: CASRYRDLGSSPLHF.

V is TRBV7-9 and J is TRBJ1-5; tentatively, D is TRBD1 (6 bases). Germline V CDR1 and CDR2: SEHNR, FQNEAQ (reference sequence). The V and J ends lost 4 bases and 0 bases respectively, with 10 bases between them. The CDR3 loop spans 15 amino acids. CDR3 nucleotide sequence: TGTGCCAGCAGCTCAACAGGGAGTAGCAATCAGCCCCAGCATTTT. Amino acids: CASSSTGSSNQPQHF. The full variable domain, its missing parts supplied by reference TRBV7-9 and TRBJ1-5, is DTGVSQNPRHKITKRGQNVTFRCDPISEHNRLYWYRQTLGQGPEFLTYFQNEAQLEKSRLLSDRFSAERPKGSFSTLEIQRTEQGDSAMYLCASSSTGSSNQPQHFGDGTRLSIL.

The chain is built from TRBV7-9 and TRBJ2-7; TRBD2 is a possible D gene (6 bases). V lost 0 bases to trimming and J lost 4 bases, with 10 bases between them. The CDR3 runs to 14 residues. Germline lookup yields CDR1 SEHNR and CDR2 FQNEAQ (reference sequence). CDR3 protein: CASSLAGGGYEQYF. The DNA for the CDR3 is TGTGCCAGCAGCTTAGCAGGCGGAGGGTACGAGCAGTACTTC.

This chain connects TRBV27 to TRBJ1-1; 7 bases agree with TRBD1. The CDR3 runs to 13 residues. CDR1 and CDR2 from the germline V gene are MNHEY and SMNVEV (reference sequence). The trim removed 7 bases at V and 1 base at J, leaving 3 bases unmatched. As DNA, the CDR3 is TGTGCCAGCACCGGGACAGCGAACACTGAAGCTTTCTTT. Translating it yields CASTGTANTEAFF.

This chain links TRBV7-3 with TRBJ2-7; 8 bases are a match to TRBD1. Per germline, CDR1 SGHTA and CDR2 FQGTGA. The CDR3 loop spans 13 amino acids. V gave up 4 bases and J gave up 3 bases; unmatched junction bases: 2. The CDR3 protein is CASSSDRGYEQYF. The CDR3, as DNA: TGTGCCAGCAGCTCCGACAGGGGCTACGAGCAGTACTTC.

The chain recombines TRBV10-2 with TRBJ1-4; 9 nucleotides match TRBD1. This CDR3 is built from 14 residues. CDR1 is WSHSY and CDR2 is SAAADI in the germline V gene. The trim removed 6 bases at V and 7 bases at J, leaving 6 bases unmatched. The CDR3 sequence is CASRPQGASEKLFF. The CDR3 region has the DNA TGCGCCAGCAGGCCACAGGGGGCGAGTGAAAAACTGTTTTTT.

The V gene is TRBV9, the J gene TRBJ2-3; D perhaps matches TRBD1 (6 bases). The CDR3 extends over 16 amino acids. Germline V gene sequence: CDR1 SGDLS, CDR2 YYNGEE. Trimming left V 0 bases short and J 8 bases short, with 19 bases between. Written as DNA, the CDR3 is TGTGCCAGCAGCGTAGCGGGTTTGGGGGCCCAAGGTACGCAGTATTTT. Protein product: CASSVAGLGAQGTQYF.

The gene calls are TRBV7-2 and TRBJ2-2; D is possibly TRBD1 (6 bases). The germline CDR1 and CDR2 sequences are SGHTA and FQGNSA. V lost 5 bases to trimming and J lost 1 base, with 17 bases between them. There are 17 residues in the CDR3. CDR3: CASSLSPGQGNTGELFF. Here the CDR3 DNA reads TGTGCCAGCAGCCTTTCCCCGGGACAAGGGAACACCGGGGAGCTGTTTTTT.

The CDR3 region has the DNA TGCAGCGTTGCCAGGATCGATGAAGCTTTCTTT. This codes for CSVARIDEAFF. This chain joins TRBV29-1 and TRBJ1-1, with D hard to call. The germline V and J ends were trimmed by 4 bases and 7 bases, with 10 bases remaining between them. The CDR3 runs 11 residues. Germline V gene lookup returns CDR1 SQVTM and CDR2 ANQGSEA.

The genes are TRBV19 and TRBJ1-1, with TRBD1 identical over 7 bases. V trimming: 3 bases; J trimming: 6 bases; junction bases outside the gene matches: 4. The CDR3 consists of 13 residues. Germline-derived CDR1 and CDR2 are LNHDA and SQIVND (reference sequence). CDR3 amino acids: CASSIRTGAEAFF. DNA for the CDR3: TGTGCCAGTAGTATCCGAACAGGGGCTGAAGCTTTCTTT.

The genes are TRBV28 and TRBJ2-1; the match to TRBD2 covers 13 bases. Trimming cost V 6 bases and J 12 bases; bases outside gene matches: 8. The germline gives CDR1 MDHEN, CDR2 SYDVKM. The CDR3 consists of 14 residues. The CDR3 DNA follows: TGTGCCAGCAGATACACTAGCGGGGGGGCACGGCAGTTCTTC. Protein: CASRYTSGGARQFF.

This chain uses TRBV9 with TRBJ1-2, with D uncertain. Deletions cut 0 bases from V and 2 bases from J, with 11 bases between. The CDR3 spans 15 residues. The germline gives CDR1 SGDLS, CDR2 YYNGEE. The CDR3 reads CASSVGSGPNYGYTF. The CDR3, as DNA: TGTGCCAGCAGCGTAGGTTCTGGCCCCAACTATGGCTACACCTTC.